This T cell receptor beta chain emerged from a study of blood T cell repertoires in COVID-19. Germline V gene data show CDR1 as SNHLY and CDR2 as FYNNEI. The V gene lost 4 bases and the J gene lost 0 bases, with 7 bases spanning the gap. The CDR3 contains 13 residues. This clone showed up just once. TCRdb keeps only in-frame clones here, not all; method: immunoSEQ multiplex PCR. The sample lists about 97,000 clones, around 88% occurring once. This sequence originates from a man aged 50 to 60 with COVID-19, enrolled during active disease. The chain has TRBV2 and TRBJ2-7; D unclear. Sequencing was carried out using peripheral blood. CDR3 sequence (DNA): TGTGCCAGCAGTGCTGCGGCCTCCTACGAGCAGTACTTC. It translates to CASSAAASYEQYF.